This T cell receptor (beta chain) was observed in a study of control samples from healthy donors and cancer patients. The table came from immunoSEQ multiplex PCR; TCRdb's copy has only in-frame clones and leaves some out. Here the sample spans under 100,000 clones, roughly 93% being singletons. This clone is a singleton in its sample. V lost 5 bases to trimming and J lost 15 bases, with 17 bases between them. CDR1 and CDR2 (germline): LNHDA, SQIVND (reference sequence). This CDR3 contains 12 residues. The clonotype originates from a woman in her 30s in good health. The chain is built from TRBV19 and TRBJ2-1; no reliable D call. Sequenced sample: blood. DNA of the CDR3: TGTGCCAGTAGTCGACCCAGGCAGGATCCGTTCTTC. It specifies CASSRPRQDPFF.